This T cell receptor beta chain was identified in a study of T cell responses to AZD1222 COVID-19 vaccine. The germline V gene has CDR1 SGHDT and CDR2 YYEEEE. V lost 4 bases, J lost 0 bases, and 12 bases lay in between. CDR3 length: 15 residues. The protocol was immunoSEQ multiplex PCR, while the TCRdb copy is restricted to in-frame clones and leaves out a portion. Altogether 150,000 to 200,000 clones are present, about 87% being singletons, with the ten largest covering less than 3%. The sequence came from an adult in good health. The source material was peripheral blood, sampled on day 0 of MenACWY control vaccination. V gene TRBV5-6 combines with J gene TRBJ2-3, with D hard to call. The CDR3 region is CASSIGRPSTDTQYF. The DNA of the CDR3 is TGTGCCAGCAGCATAGGACGTCCTAGCACAGATACGCAGTATTTT.